The following is a T cell receptor (beta chain) sequence with its context. This clone's antigen is unknown. One base away there is no much larger clone; base qualities are not given. This specimen belongs to a study of blood T cell repertoires in COVID-19 (dated by TCRdb to the early 2020s). Broadly, across the study: Samples covering the acute and convalescent phases of COVID-19 were provided by collaborators in the United States, Italy and Spain. The repertoires were released in a freely available public database meant as a resource for research on the immune response to SARS-CoV-2. The material from the prospective study consisted of cDNA or gDNA derived from T cells, B-cell-depleted T cells, or PBMCs. Subjects who had been exposed to COVID-19, were actively infected with it, or had recovered from it provided the deeply sampled blood TCRbeta repertoires that made up the dataset. HLA class I and class II types, where available, came from metadata supplied by the sample provider rather than from assay-based typing. Nearly every sample came with metadata listing a de-identified subject ID, COVID-19 status, age in years and sex. The samples were drawn from the first 160 participants of the ongoing ImmuneRACE study and from 950 to 1,500 subjects provided by 6 global collaborators.

The immunoSEQ Assay, a bias-controlled multiplex PCR, was used to amplify TCRbeta CDR3 regions from genomic DNA. Processing in the source paper ran as follows. The number of nucleated cells in each sample was estimated from the amplification of reference gene primers within the assay. Sequence reads were collapsed and filtered to measure the absolute abundance of every unique TCRbeta CDR3 rearrangement. For each sample, productive Simpson clonality was calculated as the square root of Simpson's diversity index across productive rearrangements. Not all clones reach the TCRdb copy of this immuneACCESS table, which keeps in-frame sequences only. Checked studies attribute under half of the gap to unresolved V genes and leave the rest unexplained. V and J calls and clone size are copied from that table; D and trimming were computed from the DNA. The sample table records 280,000 or so clones; about four fifths of these occur just once. Of the sample, more than 8% falls within the top ten clones.

A second Seattle source provided samples from volunteer blood donors who had recovered from COVID-19. The collaborating institutions used their own protocols to collect whole blood in K2EDTA tubes. For TCRbeta analysis, collaborators shipped samples in one of three forms: frozen whole blood, isolated PBMCs, or DNA extracted from either of those sample types. Via the germline V gene, CDR1 is LGHNA and CDR2 YNFKEQ. Spanning cysteine to phenylalanine, the CDR3 consists of 15 amino acids. Kept here is only the CDR3 DNA, which spans 45 bases and is read in frame from base 1. Trimming accounts for 1 base at V and 3 bases at J, while the number of junction bases matched to no gene is 4. Results the study describes overall, beyond this receptor: How much clinical and demographic metadata was included differed by source and by participant, and the metadata was provided uncurated.

This receptor was obtained from a woman in her forties or fifties who had recovered from COVID-19. The chain is encoded by TRBV4-2 joined to TRBJ2-3; the junction holds 7 bases that match TRBD2. Material: peripheral blood. The nucleotide sequence reads as follows: TGTGCCAGCAGCCAAGGGTGGACTAGAACAGATACGCAGTATTTT. Translated, this gives CASSQGWTRTDTQYF.